These T cell receptor beta chains were read from a single sample in a study of T cells after yellow fever vaccination. TCRdb recomputed calls from the 5' RACE reads with MiXCR, one row per CDR3 protein. The sample has 300,000 or so distinct CDR3 sequences, approximately 4% seen once. Sequenced here: PBMCs, sampled 5 days after the yellow fever booster vaccination. The receptors come from a man aged 18 to 30 who received the YFV17D yellow fever vaccine. Both conserved end residues are part of each CDR3. A D gene is named only where the DNA matches it firmly. Not every row has a clone size; where given, it reads once, few, many or a size class.

clone_size	v_call	d_call	j_call	cdr3_nt	cdr3_aa
many	TRBV7-9	TRBD2	TRBJ2-7	TGTGCCAGCAGCCCTACCGGGGGGGCCGCCTACGAGCAGTACTTC	CASSPTGGAAYEQYF
few	TRBV10-3	TRBD1	TRBJ2-5	TGTGCCACCCTTCCGACAGGGAAGGGGGAGACCCAGTACTTC	CATLPTGKGETQYF
many	TRBV6-2/TRBV6-3	-	TRBJ2-3	TGTGCCAGCAGCACAGGGGGGGCGGAAGATACGCAGTATTTT	CASSTGGAEDTQYF
many	TRBV5-4	-	TRBJ2-1	TGTGCCAGCAGCTTGTCTGAGGGCTCCTACAATGAGCAGTTCTTC	CASSLSEGSYNEQFF
few	TRBV20-1	-	TRBJ2-1	TGCAGTGCTAGTTCTGGGAACCACAATGAGCAGTTCTTC	CSASSGNHNEQFF
few	TRBV4-2	-	TRBJ1-2	TGTGCCAGCAGCCGACTTAAGGAGAACTATGGCTACACCTTC	CASSRLKENYGYTF
-	TRBV29-1	-	TRBJ2-5	TGCAGCGTTGAACGGGCACCCCAAGAGACCCAGTACTTC	CSVERAPQETQYF
few	TRBV20-1	TRBD1	TRBJ1-5	TGCAGTGCTAAAAACCAAAACGCCCGGGACAGGGTTCTCTATAGCAATCAGCCCCAGCATTTT	CSAKNQNARDRVLYSNQPQHF
-	TRBV29-1	TRBD2	TRBJ2-1	TGCAGCGTCGAGACTAGCGGAACCTACAATGAGCAGTTCTTC	CSVETSGTYNEQFF
-	TRBV7-9	TRBD2	TRBJ2-1	TGTGCCAGCAGCTTAGTACAGTTAGCGGGGATTGAGCAGTTCTTC	CASSLVQLAGIEQFF
many	TRBV19	TRBD1	TRBJ2-7	TGTGCCAGTAGTTGGGGGACAGATAGCTCCTACGAGCAGTACTTC	CASSWGTDSSYEQYF
-	TRBV20-1	TRBD1	TRBJ2-5	TGCAGTGCTATAAACAGGGGGCAAGAGACCCAGTACTTC	CSAINRGQETQYF
many	TRBV7-9	TRBD2	TRBJ2-1	TGTGCCAGCAGCTTAGGGGCACTAGCGGATGAGCAGTTCTTC	CASSLGALADEQFF
many	TRBV7-9	-	TRBJ1-4	TGTGCCAGCAGCACCGGACAGATTTTGAGTGAAAAACTGTTTTTT	CASSTGQILSEKLFF
many	TRBV12-5	-	TRBJ2-2	TGTGCTAGCGCAAGGATATTCGCCGGGGAGCTGTTTTTT	CASARIFAGELFF
few	TRBV13	TRBD1	TRBJ2-7	TGTGCCAGCAGCGCCGGGACAGGGGACAACGAGCAGTACTTC	CASSAGTGDNEQYF
-	TRBV12-3/TRBV12-4	-	TRBJ1-2	TGTGCCAGCAGTTTAACCCTCCCTGACGGCTACACCTTC	CASSLTLPDGYTF
many	TRBV27	TRBD2	TRBJ2-3	TGTGCCAGCAGTTTAATCGGGGGGGTTGCAGATACGCAGTATTTT	CASSLIGGVADTQYF
-	TRBV25-1	-	TRBJ2-5	TGTGCCAGCAGTGACCCCGGACTCCGGACCCAGTACTTC	CASSDPGLRTQYF
few	TRBV5-1	-	TRBJ2-5	TGCGCCAGCAGCTTGGGGATCGGGCAGGGTGGAGAGACCCAGTACTTC	CASSLGIGQGGETQYF
few	TRBV5-6	TRBD2	TRBJ2-1	TGTGCCAGCAGTTCCGGACTAGCGGGGGGTGAGCAGTTCTTC	CASSSGLAGGEQFF
-	TRBV29-1	-	TRBJ1-1	TGCAGCGTTGTTCAGAACCCGAACACTGAAGCTTTCTTT	CSVVQNPNTEAFF
-	TRBV7-9	-	TRBJ1-5	TGTGCCAGCAGCTCAGCAGGGCAGGACCAGCCCCAGCATTTT	CASSSAGQDQPQHF
-	TRBV6-5	-	TRBJ1-6	TGTGCCAGCTCCAGGGACCCCATTGTTAATTCACCCCTCCACTTT	CASSRDPIVNSPLHF
-	TRBV3-1	-	TRBJ1-1	TGTGCCAGCAGCCTAGTGGGGGGTTCGAACACTGAAGCTTTCTTT	CASSLVGGSNTEAFF
many	TRBV3-1	-	TRBJ1-4	TGTGCCAGCAGCCACCGGGATAATGAAAAACTGTTTTTT	CASSHRDNEKLFF
many	TRBV7-8	-	TRBJ2-7	TGTGCCAGCAGCTTAGACAGGGCGAACTCCTACGAGCAGTACTTC	CASSLDRANSYEQYF
-	TRBV24-1	-	TRBJ2-4	TGTGCCACCAGCAGTGGCGGGGCCATAGGAGCCAAAAACATTCAGTACTTC	CATSSGGAIGAKNIQYF
many	TRBV5-1	-	TRBJ1-6	TGCGCCAGCAGCTTGGCCGGCATTTATAATTCACCCCTCCACTTT	CASSLAGIYNSPLHF